This entry describes one T cell receptor beta chain. The target antigen is unknown. These data are taken from a study of Ad26.COV2.S vaccination and SARS-CoV-2 variants. Using immunoSEQ multiplex PCR, the repertoire was profiled, and TCRdb retains in-frame clones only, with some absent. This sample has 300,000 to 400,000 clones, with about 90% found just once. Findings and caveats of the study: Reportedly, after vaccination the spike-specific CD8+ and CD4+ T cell responses displayed substantial breadth. It was vaccine recipients, not placebo recipients, who had the higher spike-specific TCR breadth. Analyses of TCR breadth and depth may have underestimated total T cell responses.

The V gene's germline CDR1 is LGHDT and CDR2 YNNKEL (reference sequence). This CDR3 has 15 amino acids. V lost 1 base, J lost 2 bases, and 5 bases stayed unmatched. This receptor was obtained from a human donor who had recovered from COVID-19. Sequenced material: peripheral blood, taken after recovery from COVID-19. This chain links TRBV3-1 (or the pseudogene TRBV3-2) with TRBJ2-7; TRBD1 matches 7 bases. CDR3 sequence reads: CASSQVGRGTYEQYF. The DNA of the CDR3 is TGTGCCAGCAGCCAAGTTGGCAGGGGGACCTACGAGCAGTACTTC.